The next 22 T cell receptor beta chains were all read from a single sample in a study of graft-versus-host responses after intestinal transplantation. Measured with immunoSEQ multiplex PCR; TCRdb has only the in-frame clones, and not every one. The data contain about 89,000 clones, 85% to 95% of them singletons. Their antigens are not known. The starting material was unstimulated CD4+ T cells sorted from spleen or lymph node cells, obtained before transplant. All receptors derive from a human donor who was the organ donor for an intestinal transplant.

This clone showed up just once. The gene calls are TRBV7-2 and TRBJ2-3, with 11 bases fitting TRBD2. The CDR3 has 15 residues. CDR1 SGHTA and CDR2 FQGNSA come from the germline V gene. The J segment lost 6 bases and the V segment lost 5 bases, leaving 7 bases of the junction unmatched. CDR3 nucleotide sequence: TGTGCCAGCAGCAGCCGGACTAGCGGGCTTGATACGCAGTATTTT. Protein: CASSSRTSGLDTQYF.

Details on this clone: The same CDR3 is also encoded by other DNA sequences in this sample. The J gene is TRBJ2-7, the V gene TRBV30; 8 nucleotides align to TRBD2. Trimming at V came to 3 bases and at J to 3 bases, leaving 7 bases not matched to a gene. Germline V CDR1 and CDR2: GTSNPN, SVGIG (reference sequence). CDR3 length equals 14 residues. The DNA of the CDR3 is TGTGCCTGGAGGGGGGCGGGGGGCGGCTACGAGCAGTACTTC. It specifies CAWRGAGGGYEQYF.

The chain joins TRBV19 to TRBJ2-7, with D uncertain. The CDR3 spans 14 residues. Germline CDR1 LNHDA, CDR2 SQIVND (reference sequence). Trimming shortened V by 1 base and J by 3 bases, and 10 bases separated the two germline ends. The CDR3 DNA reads TGTGCCAGTAGTATAGGATTGGCCATCTACGAGCAGTACTTC. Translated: CASSIGLAIYEQYF.

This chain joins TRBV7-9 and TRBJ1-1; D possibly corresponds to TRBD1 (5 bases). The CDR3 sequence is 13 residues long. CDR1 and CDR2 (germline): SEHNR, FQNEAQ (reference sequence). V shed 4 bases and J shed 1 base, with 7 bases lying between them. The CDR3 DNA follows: TGTGCCAGCAGCTCGGGGCCGAACACTGAAGCTTTCTTT. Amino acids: CASSSGPNTEAFF.

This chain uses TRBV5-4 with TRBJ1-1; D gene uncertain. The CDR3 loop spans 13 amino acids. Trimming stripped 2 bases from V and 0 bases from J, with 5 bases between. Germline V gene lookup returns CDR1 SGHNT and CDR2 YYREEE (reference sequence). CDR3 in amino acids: CASSFDMNTEAFF. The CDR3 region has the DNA TGTGCCAGCAGCTTTGACATGAACACTGAAGCTTTCTTT.

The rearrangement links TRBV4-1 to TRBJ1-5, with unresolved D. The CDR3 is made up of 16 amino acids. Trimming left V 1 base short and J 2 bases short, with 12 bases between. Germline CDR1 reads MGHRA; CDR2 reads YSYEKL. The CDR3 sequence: CASSQVGLSGNQPQHF. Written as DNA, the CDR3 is TGCGCCAGCAGCCAAGTAGGGTTGTCTGGCAATCAGCCCCAGCATTTT.

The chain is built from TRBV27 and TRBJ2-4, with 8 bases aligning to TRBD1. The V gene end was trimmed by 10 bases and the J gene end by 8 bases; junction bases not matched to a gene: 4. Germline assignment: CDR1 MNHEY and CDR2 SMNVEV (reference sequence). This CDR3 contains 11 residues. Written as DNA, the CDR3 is TGTGCCAATGGACAGGGATACATTCAGTACTTC. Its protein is CANGQGYIQYF.

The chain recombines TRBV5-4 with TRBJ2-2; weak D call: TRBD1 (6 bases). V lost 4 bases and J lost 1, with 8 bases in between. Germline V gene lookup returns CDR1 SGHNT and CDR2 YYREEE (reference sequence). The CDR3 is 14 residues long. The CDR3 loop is CASSRQENTGELFF. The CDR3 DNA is TGTGCCAGCAGCCGACAGGAGAACACCGGGGAGCTGTTTTTT.

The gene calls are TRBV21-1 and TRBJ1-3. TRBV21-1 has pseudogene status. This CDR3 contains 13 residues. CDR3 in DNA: TGTGCCAGTTCCCACGCAAGAGGAAACACCATATATTTT. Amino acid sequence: CASSHARGNTIYF.

The CDR3 sequence: CASSKTGSRKESPLHF. In DNA, the CDR3 is TGTGCCAGCAGCAAGACAGGGTCTAGAAAGGAGTCACCCCTCCACTTT. The J gene is TRBJ1-6, the V gene TRBV7-9; the match to TRBD1 covers 7 bases. Germline assignment: CDR1 SEHNR and CDR2 FQNEAQ (reference sequence). The CDR3 contains 16 residues. J gave up 10 bases and V 5 bases, and 14 bases lay outside the gene matches.

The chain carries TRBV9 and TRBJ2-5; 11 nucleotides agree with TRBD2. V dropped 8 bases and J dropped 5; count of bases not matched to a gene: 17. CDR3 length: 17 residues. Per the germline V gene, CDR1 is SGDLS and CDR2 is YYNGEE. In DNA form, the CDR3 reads TGTGCCAGTCTTCTCCCGGGACTAGCGGAGAGGGGGGAGACCCAGTACTTC. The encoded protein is CASLLPGLAERGETQYF.

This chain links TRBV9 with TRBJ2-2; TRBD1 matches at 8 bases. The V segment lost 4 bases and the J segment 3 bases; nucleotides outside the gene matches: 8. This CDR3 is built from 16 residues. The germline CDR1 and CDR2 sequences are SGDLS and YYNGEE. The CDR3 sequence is CASSPRQGSDTGELFF. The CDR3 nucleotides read TGTGCCAGCAGCCCCCGACAGGGGTCCGACACCGGGGAGCTGTTTTTT.

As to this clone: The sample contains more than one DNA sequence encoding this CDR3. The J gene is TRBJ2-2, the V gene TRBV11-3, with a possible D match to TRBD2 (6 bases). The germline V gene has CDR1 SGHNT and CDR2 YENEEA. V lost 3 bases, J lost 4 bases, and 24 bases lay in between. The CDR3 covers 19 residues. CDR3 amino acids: CASSFPTTPRGYVTGELFF. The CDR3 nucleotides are TGTGCCAGCAGCTTCCCAACGACACCTCGGGGGTATGTCACCGGGGAGCTGTTTTTT.

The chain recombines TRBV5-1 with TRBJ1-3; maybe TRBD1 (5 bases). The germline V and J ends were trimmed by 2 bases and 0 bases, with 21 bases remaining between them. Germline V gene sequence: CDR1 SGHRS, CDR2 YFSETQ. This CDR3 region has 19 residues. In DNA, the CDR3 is TGCGCCAGCAGCTTCATCTCGGGCCAGGGCCTAAGCTCTGGAAACACCATATATTTT. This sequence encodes CASSFISGQGLSSGNTIYF.

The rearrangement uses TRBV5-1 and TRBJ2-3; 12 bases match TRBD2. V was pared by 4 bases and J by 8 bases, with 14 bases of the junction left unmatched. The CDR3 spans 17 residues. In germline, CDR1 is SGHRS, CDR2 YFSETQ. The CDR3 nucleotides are TGCGCCAGCAGCGGGGAACTAGCGGGGGGCCGAGTGGGTACGCAGTATTTT. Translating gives CASSGELAGGRVGTQYF.

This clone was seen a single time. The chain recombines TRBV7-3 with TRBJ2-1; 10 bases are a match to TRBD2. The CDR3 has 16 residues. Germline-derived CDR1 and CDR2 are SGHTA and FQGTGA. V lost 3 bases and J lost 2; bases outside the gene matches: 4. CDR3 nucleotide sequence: TGTGCCAGCAGCTTCTTAGCGGGGGGCACCTACAATGAGCAGTTCTTC. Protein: CASSFLAGGTYNEQFF. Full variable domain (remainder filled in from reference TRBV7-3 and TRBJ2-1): GAGVSQTPSNKVTEKGKYVELRCDPISGHTALYWYRQSLGQGPEFLIYFQGTGAADDSGLPNDRFFAVRPEGSVSTLKIQRTERGDSAVYLCASSFLAGGTYNEQFFGPGTRLTVL.

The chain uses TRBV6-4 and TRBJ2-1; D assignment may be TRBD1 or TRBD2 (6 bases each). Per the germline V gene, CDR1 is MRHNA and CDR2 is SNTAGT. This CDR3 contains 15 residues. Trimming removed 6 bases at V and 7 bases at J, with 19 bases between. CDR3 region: CASSPEGGSMNEQFF. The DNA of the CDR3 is TGTGCCAGCAGCCCAGAAGGGGGGTCTATGAATGAGCAGTTCTTC.

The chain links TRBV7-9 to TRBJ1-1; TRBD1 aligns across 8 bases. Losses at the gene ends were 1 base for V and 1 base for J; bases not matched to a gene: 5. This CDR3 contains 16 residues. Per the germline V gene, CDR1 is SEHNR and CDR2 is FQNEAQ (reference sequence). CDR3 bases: TGTGCCAGCAGCTTAGTCCGGACAGGGCGGAACACTGAAGCTTTCTTT. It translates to CASSLVRTGRNTEAFF.

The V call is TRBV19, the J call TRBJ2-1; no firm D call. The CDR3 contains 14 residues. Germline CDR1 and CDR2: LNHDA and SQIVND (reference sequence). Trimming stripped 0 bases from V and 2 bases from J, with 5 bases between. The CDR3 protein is CASSIDQTYNEQFF. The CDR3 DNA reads TGTGCCAGTAGTATAGACCAAACCTACAATGAGCAGTTCTTC.

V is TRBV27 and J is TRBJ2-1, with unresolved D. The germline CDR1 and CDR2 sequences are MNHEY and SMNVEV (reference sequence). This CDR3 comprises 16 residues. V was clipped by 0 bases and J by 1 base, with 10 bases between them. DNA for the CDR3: TGTGCCAGCAGTTTATCTCCCCCTAGTTCCTACAATGAGCAGTTCTTC. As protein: CASSLSPPSSYNEQFF.

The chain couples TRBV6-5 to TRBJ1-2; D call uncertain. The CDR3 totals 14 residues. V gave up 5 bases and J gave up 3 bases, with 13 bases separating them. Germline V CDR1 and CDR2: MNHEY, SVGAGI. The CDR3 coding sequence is TGTGCCAGCAGTGAGGCGGGTCTAGACTATGGCTACACCTTC. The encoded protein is CASSEAGLDYGYTF.

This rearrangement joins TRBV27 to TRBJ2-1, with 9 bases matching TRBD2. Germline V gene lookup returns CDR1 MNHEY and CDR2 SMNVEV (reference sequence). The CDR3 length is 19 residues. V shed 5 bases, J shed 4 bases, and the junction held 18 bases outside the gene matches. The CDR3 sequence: CASSPSGTSRGFIYNEQFF. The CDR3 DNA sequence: TGTGCCAGCAGTCCGTCCGGGACTAGCAGGGGTTTTATATACAATGAGCAGTTCTTC.